These T cell receptor beta chains were read from a single sample in a study of T cell responses to AZD1222 COVID-19 vaccine. Generated by immunoSEQ multiplex PCR, the TCRdb table keeps only in-frame clones and is missing some. The sample lists 150,000 to 200,000 clones, 90% to 95% seen once, with around 1% in the top ten. The sequencing used peripheral blood, collected 28 days after the second AZD1222 dose. The source of these receptors is an adult who received the AZD1222 COVID-19 vaccine. The CDR3 runs from the conserved cysteine through the conserved F or W. D genes are given only for firm matches. For some rows the clone size is stated as once, few or many, or as a class when expanded; others skip it.

j_call d_call clone_size v_call cdr3_nt cdr3_aa
TRBJ2-3 TRBD2 . TRBV7-2 TGTGCCAGCAGCTTATTGACTAGCCCCTTCCTTTATACGCAGTATTTT CASSLLTSPFLYTQYF
TRBJ2-5 TRBD2 . TRBV19 TGTGCCAGTAGCCCCCGCTTAGCGGGGGGCGGGGAGACCCAGTACTTC CASSPRLAGGGETQYF
TRBJ2-2 TRBD2 . TRBV5-1 TGCGCCAGCAGCTTGAACGGGGGGGCGTTCACCGGGGAGCTGTTTTTT CASSLNGGAFTGELFF
TRBJ2-7 . . TRBV5-8 TGTGCCAGCAGCTTGGGTCCGGGGTACTACGAGCAGTACTTC CASSLGPGYYEQYF
TRBJ2-3 . once TRBV10-2 TGCGCCAGCAGTGAGTCGGCAGGGAGGGGGTTAGCAGATACGCAGTATTTT CASSESAGRGLADTQYF
TRBJ1-1 . few TRBV4-1 TGCGCCAGCAGCCATGTCCTCCGCGGTCGGAACACTGAAGCTTTCTTT CASSHVLRGRNTEAFF
TRBJ1-4 . . TRBV7-9 TGTGCCAGCAGCCCTTATAGGGGTGGGGATGAAAAACTGTTTTTT CASSPYRGGDEKLFF
TRBJ2-7 . . TRBV3-1/TRBV3-2 TGTGCCAGCAGCCAAGGTTTCAGGCTTTACGAGCAGTACTTC CASSQGFRLYEQYF
TRBJ1-5 . . TRBV6-6 TGTGCCAGCAGTTACAGGGATCAGCCCCAGCATTTT CASSYRDQPQHF
TRBJ2-1 . . TRBV6-6 TGTGCCAGTCTAGGGGCGTACAATGAGCAGTTCTTC CASLGAYNEQFF
TRBJ2-7 . . TRBV7-6 TGTGCCAGCAGCTTAGCGAGGGGTGTTTTAGGTCGCGAGCAGTACTTC CASSLARGVLGREQYF
TRBJ1-5 TRBD1 . TRBV6-5 TGTGCCAGCAGAGATGGGACAGGCTACAATCAGCCCCAGCATTTT CASRDGTGYNQPQHF
TRBJ1-2 . . TRBV21-1 TGTGCCAGCAGCAAGTTGGCCGACAGGGGGAACTATGGCTACACCTTC CASSKLADRGNYGYTF
TRBJ1-5 TRBD1 . TRBV3-1/TRBV3-2 TGTGCCAGCAGCCCGACAGGGGGCAATCAGCCCCAGCATTTT CASSPTGGNQPQHF
TRBJ2-7 . . TRBV7-6 TGTGCCAGCAGCTTAGGGCAGGGGGGGATCGGCGAGCAGTACTTC CASSLGQGGIGEQYF
TRBJ1-1 . . TRBV7-2 TGTGCCAGCAGCTCCCAGGGGAGGATGAACACTGAAGCTTTCTTT CASSSQGRMNTEAFF
TRBJ2-7 . . TRBV7-6 TGTGCCAGCAGCTTCGGCCAGTCCTACGAGCAGTACTTC CASSFGQSYEQYF
TRBJ1-2 . . TRBV15 TGTGCCACGGCCGAAGGGTCGAGTGGCTACACCTTC CATAEGSSGYTF